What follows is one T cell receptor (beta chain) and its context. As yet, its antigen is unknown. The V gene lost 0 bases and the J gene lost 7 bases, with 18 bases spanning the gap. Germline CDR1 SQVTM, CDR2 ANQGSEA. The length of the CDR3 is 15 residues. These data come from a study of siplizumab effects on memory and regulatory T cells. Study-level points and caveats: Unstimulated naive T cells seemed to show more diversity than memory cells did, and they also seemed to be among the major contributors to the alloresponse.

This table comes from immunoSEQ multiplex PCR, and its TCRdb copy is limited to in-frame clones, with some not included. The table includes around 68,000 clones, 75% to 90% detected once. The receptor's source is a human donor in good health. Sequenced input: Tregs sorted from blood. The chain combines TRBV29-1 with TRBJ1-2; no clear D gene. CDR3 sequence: CSVEEVLRQGGGYTF. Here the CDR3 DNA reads TGCAGCGTTGAAGAGGTACTCCGGCAAGGTGGTGGCTACACCTTC.